This T cell receptor beta chain was recorded in a study of blood T cells in healthy people across ages. Findings of the study overall: Both higher diversity and more naive CD4+ cells marked long-lived donors when set against aged donors. Strong correlation was found linking TCR beta diversity to naive T cell percentage. The fall in TCR beta diversity per million T cells was roughly linear with age.

Together with a sample-barcoded 5' primer, a J-beta primer mix was included in a second PCR lasting about 6 to 12 cycles. The study obtained at least 2.5 million CDR3-containing paired-end reads from every sample. TCRdb passed the 5' RACE reads through MiXCR, listing each CDR3 protein once. The sample carries roughly 800,000 distinct CDR3 sequences, 20% to 30% recorded once. This clonotype was counted only a few times. Its antigen is as yet unknown. The sample was also reused in another study, on T cells of mothers and their children.

The clonotype originates from a boy aged 10-17 years in good health. The specimen was blood.

In DNA form, the CDR3 reads TGTGCCAGCAGCTTTAAGGGGCCCAGCACAGATACGCAGTATTTT. Protein: CASSFKGPSTDTQYF. The chain combines TRBV5-6 with TRBJ2-3; D is possibly TRBD1 (5 bases). Per germline, CDR1 SGHDT and CDR2 YYEEEE. This CDR3 contains 15 residues. The V gene lost 2 bases and the J gene lost 0 bases, with 10 bases spanning the gap.